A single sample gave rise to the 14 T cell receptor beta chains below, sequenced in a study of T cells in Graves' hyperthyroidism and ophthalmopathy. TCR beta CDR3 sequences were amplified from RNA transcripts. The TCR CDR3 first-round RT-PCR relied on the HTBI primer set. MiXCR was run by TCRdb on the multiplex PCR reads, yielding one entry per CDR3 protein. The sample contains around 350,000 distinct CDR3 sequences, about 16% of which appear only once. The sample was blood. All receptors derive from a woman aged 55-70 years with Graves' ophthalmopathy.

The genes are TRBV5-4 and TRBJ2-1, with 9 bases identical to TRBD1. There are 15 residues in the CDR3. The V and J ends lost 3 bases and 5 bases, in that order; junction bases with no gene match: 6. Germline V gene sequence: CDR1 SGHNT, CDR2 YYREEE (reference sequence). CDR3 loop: CASSSRDRANNEQFF. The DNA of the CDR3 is TGTGCCAGCAGCTCCCGGGACAGGGCCAACAATGAGCAGTTCTTC.

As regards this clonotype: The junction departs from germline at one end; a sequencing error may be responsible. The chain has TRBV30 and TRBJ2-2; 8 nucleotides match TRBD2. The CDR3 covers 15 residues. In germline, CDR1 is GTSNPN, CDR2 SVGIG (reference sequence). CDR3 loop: CVWRGLSGGAGELFF. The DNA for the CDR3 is TGTGTCTGGAGAGGACTGTCGGGGGGGGCCGGGGAGCTGTTTTTT.

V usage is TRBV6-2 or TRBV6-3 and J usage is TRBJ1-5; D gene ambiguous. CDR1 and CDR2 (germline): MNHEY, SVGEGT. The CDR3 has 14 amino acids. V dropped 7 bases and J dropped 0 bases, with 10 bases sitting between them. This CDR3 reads CASTEGFSNQPQHF. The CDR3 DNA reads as TGTGCCAGCACGGAGGGTTTTAGCAATCAGCCCCAGCATTTT.

CDR3: CASRRTFSTDTQYF. The CDR3, as DNA: TGCGCCAGCAGGCGGACCTTTAGCACAGATACGCAGTATTTT. This chain joins TRBV4-1 and TRBJ2-3; D remains unclear. The CDR3 length is 14 residues. The V end was cut by 6 bases, the J end by 0 bases, with 10 bases between. Germline V lookup: CDR1 MGHRA, CDR2 YSYEKL.

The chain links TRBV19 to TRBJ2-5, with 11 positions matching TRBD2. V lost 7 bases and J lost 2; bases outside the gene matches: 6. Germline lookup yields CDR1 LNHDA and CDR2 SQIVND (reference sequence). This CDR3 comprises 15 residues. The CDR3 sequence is CASKNLAGGQETQYF. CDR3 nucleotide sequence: TGTGCCAGTAAGAACCTAGCGGGAGGACAAGAGACCCAGTACTTC.

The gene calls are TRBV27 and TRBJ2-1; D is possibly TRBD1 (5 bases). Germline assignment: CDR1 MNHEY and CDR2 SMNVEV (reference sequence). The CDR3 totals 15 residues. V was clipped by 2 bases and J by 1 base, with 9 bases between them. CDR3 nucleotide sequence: TGTGCCAGCAGTTTAGAAGGGGATTCCTACAATGAGCAGTTCTTC. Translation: CASSLEGDSYNEQFF.

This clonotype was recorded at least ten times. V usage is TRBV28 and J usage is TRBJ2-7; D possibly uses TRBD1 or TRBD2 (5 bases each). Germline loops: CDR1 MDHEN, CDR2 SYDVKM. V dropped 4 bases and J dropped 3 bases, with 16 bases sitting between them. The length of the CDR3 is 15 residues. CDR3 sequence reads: CASSSGSGRIYEQYF. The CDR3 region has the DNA TGTGCCAGCAGTTCGGGCTCGGGACGCATCTACGAGCAGTACTTC.

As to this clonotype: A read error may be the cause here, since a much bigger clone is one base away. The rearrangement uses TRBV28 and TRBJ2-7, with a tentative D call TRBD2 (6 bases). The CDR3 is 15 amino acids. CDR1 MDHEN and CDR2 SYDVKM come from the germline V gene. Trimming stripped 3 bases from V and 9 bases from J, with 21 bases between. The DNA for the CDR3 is TGTGCCAGCAGTTTCGGGCTAGCGAGAGTGGTTGCGCAGTACTTC. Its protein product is CASSFGLARVVAQYF.

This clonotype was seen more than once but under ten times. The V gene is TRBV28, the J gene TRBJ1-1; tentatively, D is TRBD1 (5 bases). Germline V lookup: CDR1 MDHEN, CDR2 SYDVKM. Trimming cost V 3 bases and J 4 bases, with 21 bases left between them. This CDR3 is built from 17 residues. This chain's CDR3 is CASSFPGDSAWGTEAFF. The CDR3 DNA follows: TGTGCCAGCAGTTTCCCTGGAGACAGTGCCTGGGGCACTGAAGCTTTCTTT.

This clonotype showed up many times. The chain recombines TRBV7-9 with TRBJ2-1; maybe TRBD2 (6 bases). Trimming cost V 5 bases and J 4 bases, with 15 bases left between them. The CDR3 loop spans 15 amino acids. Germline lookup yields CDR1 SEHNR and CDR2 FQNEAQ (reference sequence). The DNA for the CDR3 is TGTGCCAGCAGCCTAATGGGAGGAGGTTACAATGAGCAGTTCTTC. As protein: CASSLMGGGYNEQFF. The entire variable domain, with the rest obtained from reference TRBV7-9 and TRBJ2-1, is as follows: DTGVSQNPRHKITKRGQNVTFRCDPISEHNRLYWYRQTLGQGPEFLTYFQNEAQLEKSRLLSDRFSAERPKGSFSTLEIQRTEQGDSAMYLCASSLMGGGYNEQFFGPGTRLTVL.

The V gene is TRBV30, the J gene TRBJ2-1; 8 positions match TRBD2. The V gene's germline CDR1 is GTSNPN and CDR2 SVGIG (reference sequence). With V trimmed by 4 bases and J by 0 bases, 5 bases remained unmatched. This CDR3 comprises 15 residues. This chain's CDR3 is CAWIGSGSSYNEQFF. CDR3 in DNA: TGTGCCTGGATTGGAAGCGGGAGCTCCTACAATGAGCAGTTCTTC.

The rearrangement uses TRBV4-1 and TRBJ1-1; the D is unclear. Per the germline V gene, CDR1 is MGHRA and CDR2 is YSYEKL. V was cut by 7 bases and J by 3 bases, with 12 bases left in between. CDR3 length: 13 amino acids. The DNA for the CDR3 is TGCGCCAGCAAATGGACCGGGGACACTGAAGCTTTCTTT. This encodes CASKWTGDTEAFF.

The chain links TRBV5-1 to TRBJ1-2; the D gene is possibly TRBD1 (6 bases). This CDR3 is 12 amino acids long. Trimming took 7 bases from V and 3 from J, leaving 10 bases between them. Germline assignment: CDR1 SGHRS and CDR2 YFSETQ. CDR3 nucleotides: TGCGCCAGCCGGACAGAGGACTATGGCTACACCTTC. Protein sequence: CASRTEDYGYTF.

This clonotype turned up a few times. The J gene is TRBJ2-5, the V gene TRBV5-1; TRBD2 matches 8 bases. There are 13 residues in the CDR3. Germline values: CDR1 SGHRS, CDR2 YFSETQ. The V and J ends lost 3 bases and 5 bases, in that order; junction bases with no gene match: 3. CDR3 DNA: TGCGCCAGCAGCTCCCCGGGGGGGGAGACCCAGTACTTC. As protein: CASSSPGGETQYF. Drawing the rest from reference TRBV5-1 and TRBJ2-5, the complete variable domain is KAGVTQTPRYLIKTRGQQVTLSCSPISGHRSVSWYQQTPGQGLQFLFEYFSETQRNKGNFPGRFSGRQFSNSRSEMNVSTLELGDSALYLCASSSPGGETQYFGPGTRLLVL.